The source of this TCR beta chain is a study of multiple sclerosis patients with progressive multifocal leukoencephalopathy. Findings and caveats of the study: Clones expanded at PML were already present before and during natalizumab.

Libraries were prepared by immunoSEQ multiplex PCR; TCRdb keeps only in-frame clonotypes and omits some of them. The sample lists 25,000 to 35,000 clones; roughly 87% were seen once. This CDR3 is built from 12 residues. The V gene lost 8 bases and the J gene lost 6 bases, with 14 bases spanning the gap. Looked up from germline, CDR1 is MNHEY and CDR2 is SVGAGI. This sample's time point: time of PML onset. Regarding this clone: Its antigen is unknown.

The receptor was derived from a human donor with progressive multifocal leukoencephalopathy. The chain is built from TRBV6-5 and TRBJ2-7; D assignment may be TRBD1 or TRBD2 (6 bases each). The sample was PBMCs, taken from a patient treated with natalizumab. The CDR3 region is CASAPGATEQYF. The CDR3 DNA reads TGTGCCAGCGCCCCGGGGGCGACCGAGCAGTACTTC.